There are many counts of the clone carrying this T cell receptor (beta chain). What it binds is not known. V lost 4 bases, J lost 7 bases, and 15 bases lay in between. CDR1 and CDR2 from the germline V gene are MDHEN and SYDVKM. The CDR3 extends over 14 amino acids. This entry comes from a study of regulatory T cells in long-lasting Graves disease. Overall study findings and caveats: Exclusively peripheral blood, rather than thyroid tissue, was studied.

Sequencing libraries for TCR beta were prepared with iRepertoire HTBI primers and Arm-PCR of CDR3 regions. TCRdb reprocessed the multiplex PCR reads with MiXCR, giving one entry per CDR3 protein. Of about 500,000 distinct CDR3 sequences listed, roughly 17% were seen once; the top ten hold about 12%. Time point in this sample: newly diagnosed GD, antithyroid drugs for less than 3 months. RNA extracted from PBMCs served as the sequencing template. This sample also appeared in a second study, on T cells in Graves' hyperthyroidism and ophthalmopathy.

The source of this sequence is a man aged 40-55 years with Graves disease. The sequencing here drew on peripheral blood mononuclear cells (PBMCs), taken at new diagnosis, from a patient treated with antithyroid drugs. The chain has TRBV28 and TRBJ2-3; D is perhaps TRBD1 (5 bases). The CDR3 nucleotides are TGTGCCAGCAGTTCACCAAACACAGGTTATACGCAGTATTTT. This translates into CASSSPNTGYTQYF.